The 5 T cell receptor beta chains in this list originate from one sample, sequenced in a study of T cells in Graves' hyperthyroidism and ophthalmopathy. There were TCR beta CDR3 regions amplified from RNA transcripts. With the HTBI primer set, the TCR CDR3 went through a first round of RT-PCR. From the multiplex PCR reads, TCRdb called clonotypes with MiXCR, one entry per CDR3 protein. This sample carries more than 40,000 distinct CDR3 sequences, roughly 49% of them seen once, and the ten largest clones take about 30%. Sequences were obtained from peripheral blood or thyroid tissue (not recorded which). These receptors all come from a woman aged 50 to 65 with Graves' hyperthyroidism.

This chain uses TRBV7-2 with TRBJ1-5; D is unresolved. This CDR3 is built from 16 residues. CDR1 is SGHTA, CDR2 FQGNSA, per germline. The V end was cut by 6 bases, the J end by 11 bases, with 26 bases between. CDR3 region: CASRPIAGGQTETQHF. In DNA form, the CDR3 reads TGTGCCAGCAGACCCATAGCGGGAGGGCAGACGGAGACCCAGCATTTT. The full variable domain, rest sourced from reference TRBV7-2 and TRBJ1-5, is GAGVSQSPSNKVTEKGKDVELRCDPISGHTALYWYRQSLGQGLEFLIYFQGNSAPDKSGLPSDRFSAERTGGSVSTLTIQRTQQEDSAVYLCASRPIAGGQTETQHFGDGTRLSIL.

This chain connects TRBV9 to TRBJ1-4, with 11 bases lining up with TRBD1. Looked up from germline, CDR1 is SGDLS and CDR2 is YYNGEE. This CDR3 is built from 16 residues. Trimming removed 4 bases from V and 3 bases from J; junction bases left unmatched: 5. CDR3 in amino acids: CASSTGQGAPNEKLFF. CDR3 nucleotides: TGTGCCAGCAGCACAGGACAGGGGGCCCCTAATGAAAAACTGTTTTTT.

In its sample, this clonotype was seen many times. The CDR3 nucleotides are TGCAGCGCACCGGGGTTAGGCGGGAGTGAGACCCAGTACTTC. Translation: CSAPGLGGSETQYF. The rearrangement links TRBV29-1 to TRBJ2-5, with 7 bases matching TRBD2. V was pared by 7 bases and J by 5 bases, with 13 bases of the junction left unmatched. The length of the CDR3 is 14 residues. Germline assignment: CDR1 SQVTM and CDR2 ANQGSEA.

The table lists this clonotype with a few counts. It is likely a read error, because the conserved phenylalanine at the end of the CDR3 is missing. The limits of the CDR3 on the DNA are not certain, so only TCRdb's listed CDR3 is given. The J gene is TRBJ2-5, the V gene TRBV5-1; the D call TRBD1 from the table was never checked on the DNA. Germline V CDR1 and CDR2: SGHRS, YFSETQ. The CDR3 comprises 10 residues, both ends counted. CDR3 sequence: CASREPGQGS.

Concerning this clonotype: A read error may produce the germline difference seen at one junction end. The genes are TRBV9 and TRBJ2-2, with D possibly matching TRBD2 (7 bases). Germline CDR1 and CDR2: SGDLS and YYNGEE. This CDR3 has 14 residues. The CDR3 coding sequence is TGTGCCAGCAGCGCGACTATAAGCACCGGGGGGCTGGTTTTT. Residues: CASSATISTGGLVF.